This TCR beta chain was identified in a study of cytotoxic CD8 clonotypes in ibrutinib-treated CLL. CDR3 length: 13 amino acids. The germline V gene encodes CDR1 SGHRS and CDR2 YFSETQ. Trimming removed 2 bases at V and 2 bases at J, with 8 bases between. Clones were sequenced by immunoSEQ multiplex PCR, and TCRdb holds only the in-frame ones, with some missing. The sample has 45,000 or so clones, about three fifths seen once. This clonotype was sampled from a human donor with chronic lymphocytic leukemia. The specimen comprised PBMCs, sampled after 24 months of ibrutinib treatment. The chain combines TRBV5-1 with TRBJ2-7; tentatively, D is TRBD1 (5 bases). CDR3 protein: CASSFDSTYEQYF. CDR3 DNA sequence: TGCGCCAGCAGCTTTGACAGCACCTACGAGCAGTACTTC.